There are a few counts of the clone carrying this T cell receptor beta chain. The target antigen is unknown. This record comes from a study of CD8+ T cells in alopecia areata. General study results and limits: Lesional scalp displayed greater clonality than normal scalp, most notably in alopecia totalis/universalis.

The V gene's germline CDR1 is SGHRS and CDR2 YFSETQ. With 0 bases removed from V and 4 bases from J, the gap between germline ends came to 13 bases. The CDR3 has 15 residues. Reverse transcription of extracted RNA yielded cDNA, which provided the sequencing template. The table came from immunoSEQ multiplex PCR; TCRdb's copy has only in-frame clones and leaves some out. The table has 130,000 to 150,000 clones, 45% to 60% seen once. Specimen: CD4+ T cells sorted from blood, collected at week 0. The clonotype was recovered from a human donor with alopecia areata. The rearrangement links TRBV5-1 to TRBJ1-1; D is perhaps TRBD1 (5 bases). The CDR3 DNA follows: TGCGCCAGCAGCTTGGCCAGGGCTAGAAGCACTGAAGCTTTCTTT. Protein product: CASSLARARSTEAFF.